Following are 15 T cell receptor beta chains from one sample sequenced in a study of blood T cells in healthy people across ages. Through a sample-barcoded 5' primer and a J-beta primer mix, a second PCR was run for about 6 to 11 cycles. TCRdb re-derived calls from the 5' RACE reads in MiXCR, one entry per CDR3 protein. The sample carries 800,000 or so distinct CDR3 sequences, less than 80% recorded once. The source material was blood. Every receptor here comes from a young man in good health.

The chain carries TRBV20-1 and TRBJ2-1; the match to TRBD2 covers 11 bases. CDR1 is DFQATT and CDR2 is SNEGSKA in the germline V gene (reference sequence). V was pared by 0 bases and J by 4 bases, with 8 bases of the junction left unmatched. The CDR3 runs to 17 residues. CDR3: CSARDLAGGHGYNEQFF. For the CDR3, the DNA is TGCAGTGCTAGAGATCTAGCGGGGGGACATGGGTACAATGAGCAGTTCTTC.

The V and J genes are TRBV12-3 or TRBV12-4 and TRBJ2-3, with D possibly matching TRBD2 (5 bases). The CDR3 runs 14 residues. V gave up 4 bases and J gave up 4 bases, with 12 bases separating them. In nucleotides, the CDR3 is TGTGCCAGCAGTTCCCAGGTCGGGGCAGATACGCAGTATTTT. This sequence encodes CASSSQVGADTQYF.

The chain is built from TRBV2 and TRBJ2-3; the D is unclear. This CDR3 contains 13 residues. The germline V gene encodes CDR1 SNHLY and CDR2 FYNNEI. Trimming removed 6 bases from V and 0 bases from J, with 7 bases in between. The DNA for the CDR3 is TGTGCCAGCAGATATTCTAGCACAGATACGCAGTATTTT. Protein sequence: CASRYSSTDTQYF.

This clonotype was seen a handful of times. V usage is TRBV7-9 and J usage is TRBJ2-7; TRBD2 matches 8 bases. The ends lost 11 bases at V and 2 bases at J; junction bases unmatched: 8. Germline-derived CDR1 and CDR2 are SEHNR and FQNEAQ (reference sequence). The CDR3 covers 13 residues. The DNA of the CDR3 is TGTGCCTATAGTAGCGGGGCCCCCTACGAGCAGTACTTC. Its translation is CAYSSGAPYEQYF.

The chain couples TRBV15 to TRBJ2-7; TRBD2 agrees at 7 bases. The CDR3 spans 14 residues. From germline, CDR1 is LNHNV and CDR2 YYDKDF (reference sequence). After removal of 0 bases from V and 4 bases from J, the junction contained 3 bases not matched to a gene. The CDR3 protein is CATSRDLGGYEQYF. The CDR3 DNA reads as TGTGCCACCAGCAGAGATCTGGGGGGGTACGAGCAGTACTTC. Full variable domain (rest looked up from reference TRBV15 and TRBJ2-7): DAMVIQNPRYQVTQFGKPVTLSCSQTLNHNVMYWYQQKSSQAPKLLFHYYDKDFNNEADTPDNFQSRRPNTSFCFLDIRSPGLGDTAMYLCATSRDLGGYEQYFGPGTRLTVT.

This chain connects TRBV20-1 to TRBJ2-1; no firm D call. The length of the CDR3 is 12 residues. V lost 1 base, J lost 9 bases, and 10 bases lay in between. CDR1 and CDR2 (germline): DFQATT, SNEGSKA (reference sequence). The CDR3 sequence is CSARGPYVEQFF. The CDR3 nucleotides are TGCAGTGCTAGAGGGCCGTATGTTGAGCAGTTCTTC.

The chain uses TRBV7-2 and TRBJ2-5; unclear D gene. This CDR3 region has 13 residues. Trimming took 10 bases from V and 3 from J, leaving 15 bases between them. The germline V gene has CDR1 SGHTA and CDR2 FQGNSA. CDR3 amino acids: CATFRHPEETQYF. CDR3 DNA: TGTGCCACTTTTCGCCACCCTGAAGAGACCCAGTACTTC. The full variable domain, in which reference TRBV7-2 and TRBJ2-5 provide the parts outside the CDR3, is GAGVSQSPSNKVTEKGKDVELRCDPISGHTALYWYRQSLGQGLEFLIYFQGNSAPDKSGLPSDRFSAERTGGSVSTLTIQRTQQEDSAVYLCATFRHPEETQYFGPGTRLLVL.

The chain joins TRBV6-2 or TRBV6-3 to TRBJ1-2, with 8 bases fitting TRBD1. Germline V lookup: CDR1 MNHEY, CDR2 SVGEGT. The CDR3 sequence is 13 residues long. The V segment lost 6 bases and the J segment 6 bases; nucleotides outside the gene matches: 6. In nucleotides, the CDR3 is TGTGCCAGCAGAACGCAGGGGGCGAATGGCTACACCTTC. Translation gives CASRTQGANGYTF.

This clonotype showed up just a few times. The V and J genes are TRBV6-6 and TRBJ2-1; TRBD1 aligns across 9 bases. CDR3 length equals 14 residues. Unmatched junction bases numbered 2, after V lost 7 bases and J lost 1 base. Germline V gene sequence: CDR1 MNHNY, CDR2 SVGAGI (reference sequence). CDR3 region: CASTGTGSYNEQFF. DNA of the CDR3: TGTGCCAGCACTGGGACAGGGTCCTACAATGAGCAGTTCTTC.

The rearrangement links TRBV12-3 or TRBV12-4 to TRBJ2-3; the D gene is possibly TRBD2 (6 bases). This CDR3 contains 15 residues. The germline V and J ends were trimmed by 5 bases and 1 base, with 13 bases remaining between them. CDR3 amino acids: CASSPLAPGTDTQYF. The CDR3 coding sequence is TGTGCCAGCAGTCCGCTAGCGCCTGGCACAGATACGCAGTATTTT.

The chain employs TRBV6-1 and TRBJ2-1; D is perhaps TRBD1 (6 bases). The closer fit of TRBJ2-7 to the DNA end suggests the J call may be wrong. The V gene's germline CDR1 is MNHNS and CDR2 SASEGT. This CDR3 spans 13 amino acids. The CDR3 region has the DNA TGTGCCAGCCATACAGGGATTTACAGCGAGCAGTACTTC. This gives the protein CASHTGIYSEQYF.

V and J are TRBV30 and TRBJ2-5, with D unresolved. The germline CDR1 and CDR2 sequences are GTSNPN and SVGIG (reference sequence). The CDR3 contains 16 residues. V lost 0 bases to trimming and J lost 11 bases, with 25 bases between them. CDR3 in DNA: TGTGCCTGGAGTGTACTCAGACTGTCGGTCTACAATGAGCAGTACTTC. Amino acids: CAWSVLRLSVYNEQYF.

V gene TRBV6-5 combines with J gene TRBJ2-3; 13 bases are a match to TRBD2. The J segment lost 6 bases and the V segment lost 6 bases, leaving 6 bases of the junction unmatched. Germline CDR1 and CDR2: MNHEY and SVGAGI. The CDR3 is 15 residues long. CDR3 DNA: TGTGCCAGCAGACTACTAGCGGGGGGGGCGGATACGCAGTATTTT. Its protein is CASRLLAGGADTQYF.

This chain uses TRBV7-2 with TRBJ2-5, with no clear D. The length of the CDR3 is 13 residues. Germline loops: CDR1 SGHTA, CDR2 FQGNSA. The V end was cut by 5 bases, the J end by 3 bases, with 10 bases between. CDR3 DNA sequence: TGTGCCAGCAGCCGGGCCGGCAAAGAGACCCAGTACTTC. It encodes CASSRAGKETQYF.

The CDR3 spells CSARGTSDSYEQYF. In nucleotides, the CDR3 is TGCAGTGCTAGAGGGACTAGCGACTCCTACGAGCAGTACTTC. The rearrangement links TRBV20-1 to TRBJ2-7; 9 bases align to TRBD2. Germline V gene sequence: CDR1 DFQATT, CDR2 SNEGSKA (reference sequence). There are 14 residues in the CDR3. J lost 0 bases, V lost 1 base, and 1 base had no gene match.